This TCR beta chain was retrieved from a study of shared clonotypes between healthy human individuals. Study-wide context: There were three CD4 naive, three CD4 memory, two CD8 naive and one CD8 memory plates per donor.

The study, taken as a whole, reports: A few donors showed sharing of approximately 5% of naive CD4 clonotypes. Clonotype sharing among donors was expected to depend on sequencing depth.

The germline V and J ends were trimmed by 8 bases and 4 bases, with 17 bases remaining between them. Germline CDR1 SNHLY, CDR2 FYNNEI. There are 14 residues in the CDR3. Remarks on this clone: Its antigen is unidentified.

Splitting of CD4+ cells produced CD45RA+ naive and CD45RA-negative memory subsets. Sequencing was performed with immunoSEQ multiplex PCR; in TCRdb, only in-frame clones are kept and a portion is missing. The sample holds around 2.1 million clones, nearly 97% seen once. The sample taken for sequencing was naive CD4+ T cells sorted from blood. This sample's subset: CD45RA+ positively selected. The chain is built from TRBV2 and TRBJ1-2; TRBD1 is a possible D gene (5 bases). The TCR comes from a man in his late teens or twenties in good health. The CDR3 nucleotides are TGTGCCAGCTCCTTCGAGGGGTTCAGCTATGGCTACACCTTC. Its translation is CASSFEGFSYGYTF.